This is a list of T cell receptor beta chains from one sample in a study of Ad26.COV2.S vaccination and SARS-CoV-2 variants. Clones were read by immunoSEQ multiplex PCR, and TCRdb kept only the in-frame ones, dropping some. The sample records around 450,000 clones, 89% being singletons. The starting material was peripheral blood, obtained in a trial of Ad26.COV2.S vaccine versus placebo. The origin of the receptors is a person aged 18 to 65 who received the Ad26.COV2.S COVID-19 vaccine or a placebo. Each CDR3 is given with its conserved first and last residue. A D gene is named only where the DNA matches it firmly. Size is stated for part of the rows, as once, few or many counts, or as a class when the clone is expanded.

size | J | V | D | CDR3 | DNA
. | TRBJ1-5 | TRBV20-1 | . | CSAATGRQHF | TGCAGTGCTGCCACAGGTCGCCAGCATTTT
. | TRBJ2-5 | TRBV6-2/TRBV6-3 | . | CASSSHLGPPGTQYF | TGTGCCAGCAGTTCCCACTTGGGACCTCCGGGGACCCAGTACTTC
few | TRBJ1-3 | TRBV11-2 | . | CASSRDGGLSGNTIYF | TGTGCCAGCAGCCGGGACGGAGGACTCTCTGGAAACACCATATATTTT
. | TRBJ1-4 | TRBV18 | . | CASSLAEIGIPNEKLFF | TGTGCCAGCTCACTAGCGGAAATCGGTATCCCAAATGAAAAACTGTTTTTT
. | TRBJ1-5 | TRBV6-2/TRBV6-3 | . | CASSPQGPGNQPQHF | TGTGCCAGCAGTCCACAGGGACCAGGCAATCAGCCCCAGCATTTT
. | TRBJ1-1 | TRBV28 | TRBD1 | CASFGRGTLNTEAFF | TGTGCCAGCTTTGGCAGGGGGACTTTGAACACTGAAGCTTTCTTT
. | TRBJ2-7 | TRBV12-3/TRBV12-4 | . | CASSFRDYEQYF | TGTGCCAGCAGTTTTCGCGACTACGAGCAGTACTTC
. | TRBJ1-1 | TRBV5-5 | . | CASSRWDRIEAFF | TGTGCCAGCAGCCGGTGGGACCGTATTGAAGCTTTCTTT
. | TRBJ1-6 | TRBV11-2 | . | CASSTRTDGANSPLHF | TGTGCCAGCAGCACCCGAACGGACGGTGCGAATTCACCCCTCCACTTT
. | TRBJ2-2 | TRBV7-9 | . | CASSLISHTGELFF | TGTGCCAGCAGCCTCATCTCTCACACCGGGGAGCTGTTTTTT
. | TRBJ1-6 | TRBV7-2 | . | CASSSPTYKGNSPLHF | TGTGCCAGCAGCTCTCCGACCTACAAGGGGAATTCACCCCTCCACTTT
. | TRBJ2-1 | TRBV5-8 | TRBD1 | CASSQPPGQGAGDEQFF | TGTGCCAGCAGCCAACCGCCGGGACAGGGGGCAGGTGATGAGCAGTTCTTC
. | TRBJ2-2 | TRBV6-4 | TRBD2 | CASKNLAGGPGGELFF | TGTGCCAGCAAGAATCTAGCGGGAGGGCCCGGCGGGGAGCTGTTTTTT
. | TRBJ2-7 | TRBV3-1/TRBV3-2 | TRBD2 | CASRLAGDSYEQYF | TGTGCCAGTAGACTAGCGGGGGACTCCTACGAGCAGTACTTC